The TCR beta chain described here comes from a study of cytomegalovirus exposure and HLA in healthy donors. Study-wide results and caveats: A few chains tied to CMV proved CMV antigen-specific in vitro. It was 160 or so TCR beta chains that were listed as cytomegalovirus-associated. According to a subsequent analysis, TCR clusters from the first cohort were inclined to appear together in the 130 or so validation repertoires.

Germline CDR1 SNHLY, CDR2 FYNNEI. With 4 bases removed from V and 6 bases from J, the gap between germline ends came to 13 bases. This CDR3 is built from 14 residues. Sequenced by immunoSEQ multiplex PCR; TCRdb stores in-frame clones only, minus some. The repertoire holds around 250,000 clones, 90% seen once, with under 4% in the top ten. As to this clone: What it recognizes is unknown.

These donors were members of the roughly 120-subject validation cohort, a group separate from the approximately 680-subject first cohort. The rearrangement uses TRBV2 and TRBJ1-5; tentative D call: TRBD1 (6 bases). The clonotype comes from a young woman in good health and CMV-seronegative. The sample taken for sequencing was PBMCs. As DNA, the CDR3 is TGTGCCAGCAGTGGGCTACAGGGTGGTCAGCCCCAGCATTTT. This gives the protein CASSGLQGGQPQHF.